This T cell receptor (beta chain) was captured by sequencing in a study of cytomegalovirus exposure and HLA in healthy donors. This clone was picked up a small number of times. The antigen is unknown. Amplification used 60 Vbeta primers and 13 Jbeta primers. In the authors' methods: Approximately 83 million unique TCR beta chains, 9.5 million to 14 million shared, were counted in a later analysis. Method: immunoSEQ multiplex PCR; TCRdb's copy keeps in-frame clones and lacks some. D and trimming come from the DNA, and the V and J calls and clone size come from that table. Among approximately 80,000 clones listed, 55% to 65% were seen once. The length of the CDR3 is 12 residues. Deletions cut 7 bases from V and 5 bases from J, with 14 bases between. Germline V CDR1 and CDR2: SQVTM, ANQGSEA. Study conclusions and caveats: Reports state that TCR beta sequences accurately predicted most subjects' HLA-A and HLA-B alleles. Further analysis, carried out later, found HLA-associated TCR beta chains more clonally expanded than equally common other chains. In a later analysis, TCR beta V- and J-gene trimming showed a link to a missense DCLRE1C variant.

The sample consisted of PBMCs. The clonotype comes from a woman between 40 and 50 years old in good health and CMV-seropositive. This chain connects TRBV29-1 to TRBJ2-5, with D possibly TRBD2 on 5 matching bases. The CDR3 coding sequence is TGCAGCGGGATAGCGATGGGGGAGACCCAGTACTTC. Its protein is CSGIAMGETQYF.